The T cell receptor (beta chain) described here comes from a study of T cell changes during pregnancy in multiple sclerosis. Germline V gives CDR1 SEHNR, CDR2 FQNEAQ (reference sequence). With V trimmed by 4 bases and J by 7 bases, 12 bases remained unmatched. The CDR3 totals 16 residues. Measured with immunoSEQ multiplex PCR; TCRdb has only the in-frame clones, and not every one. The profile shows roughly 99,000 clones, about 92% of them singletons. This clone is a singleton in its sample. The sample here was peripheral blood, taken after pregnancy. The source is a female donor in good health, enrolled as a control in a pregnancy study. The rearrangement joins TRBV7-9 to TRBJ2-5, with 10 bases matching TRBD2. The CDR3 coding sequence is TGTGCCAGCAGCTCCGGACTAGCGGTTCCAGTTGGGACCCAGTACTTC. It specifies CASSSGLAVPVGTQYF.